The present T cell receptor (beta chain) was sequenced within a study of shared clonotypes between healthy human individuals. Measured with immunoSEQ multiplex PCR; TCRdb has only the in-frame clones, and not every one. This sample has just over 2,000,000 clones, with 90% to 95% found just once. Germline trimming cut 1 base from V and 0 bases from J; bases unmatched to any gene: 3. Germline V lookup: CDR1 MDHEN, CDR2 SYDVKM. The CDR3 spans 16 residues. J is TRBJ2-7 and V is TRBV28; 10 nucleotides agree with TRBD2. The source of this sequence is a man aged 18 to 30 in good health. The sequenced material came from naive CD4+ T cells sorted from blood. Subset described: CD45RA+ positively selected. The CDR3 sequence is CASSLSSGGPSYEQYF. The CDR3 coding sequence is TGTGCCAGCAGTTTATCTAGCGGGGGCCCCTCCTACGAGCAGTACTTC.